The clone carrying this T cell receptor (beta chain) has a count of ten or more. Its antigen is not identified. Preparation of the TCRbeta library involved a method that used unique molecular identifiers. In TCRdb, the PCR reads were re-called with MiXCR into one record per CDR3 protein. Of roughly 200,000 distinct CDR3 sequences in the sample, approximately 11% are singletons; the top ten hold approximately 30%. This entry comes from a study of T-cell reconstitution after alpha-beta-depleted transplantation in children. General study points: T-cell numbers and diversity, one year after transplant, stemmed largely from T cells that were newly produced.

The receptor comes from a child younger than two with acute myeloid leukemia, due to receive a stem cell transplant. Sequencing was performed on PBMCs, taken before TCRalphabeta/CD19-depleted stem cell transplant.

The CDR3 bases are TGCATTGGAGAAAATAGAGGGTCCTACGAGCAGTACTTC. This codes for CIGENRGSYEQYF. The gene calls are TRBV20-1 and TRBJ2-7; possible D gene TRBD2, 5 bases. The CDR3 is 13 residues long. CDR1 and CDR2 (germline): DFQATT, SNEGSKA (reference sequence).